The 25 T cell receptor beta chains in this list originate from one sample, sequenced in a study of T cells in Graves' hyperthyroidism and ophthalmopathy. Amplification of TCR beta CDR3 regions used RNA as the template. The HTBI primer set drove a first-round RT-PCR of the TCR CDR3. MiXCR, applied by TCRdb to the multiplex PCR reads, yields one record per CDR3 protein. The sample comprises hundreds of thousands of distinct CDR3 sequences, less than 20% of which are singletons, and less than 55% rests with the top ten. Sequences were obtained from blood. The receptors were gathered from a man aged 40-49 years with Graves' ophthalmopathy.

This clonotype was detected only a few times. The chain combines TRBV7-9 with TRBJ2-1; maybe TRBD1 (5 bases). Germline V gives CDR1 SEHNR, CDR2 FQNEAQ (reference sequence). This CDR3 spans 14 amino acids. The V end was cut by 0 bases, the J end by 7 bases, with 10 bases between. The CDR3 sequence is CASSLASPGNEQFF. For the CDR3, the DNA is TGTGCCAGCAGCTTAGCTAGCCCAGGGAATGAGCAGTTCTTC.

To note about this clonotype: A read error may explain this, as a much larger clone is one base away. This chain links TRBV3-1 with TRBJ1-3; TRBD1 is a possible D gene (6 bases). Germline V gives CDR1 LGHDT, CDR2 YNNKEL (reference sequence). This CDR3 comprises 15 residues. The germline V and J ends were trimmed by 2 bases and 4 bases, with 12 bases remaining between them. The CDR3 reads CASSQWGANGNTIYF. CDR3 nucleotide sequence: TGTGCCAGCAGCCAATGGGGGGCGAACGGAAACACCATATATTTT.

J is TRBJ2-1 and V is TRBV27; the match to TRBD2 covers 9 bases. The length of the CDR3 is 14 residues. V was pared by 7 bases and J by 6 bases, with 7 bases of the junction left unmatched. Germline CDR1 and CDR2: MNHEY and SMNVEV (reference sequence). CDR3 bases: TGTGCCAGCAAGCGACTAGCGGCCATCAATGAGCAGTTCTTC. Its protein is CASKRLAAINEQFF.

This clonotype was detected ten times or more. The V gene is TRBV7-2, the J gene TRBJ2-2; 11 positions agree with TRBD2. The CDR3 is 19 residues long. V dropped 8 bases and J dropped 3; count of bases not matched to a gene: 17. Germline-derived CDR1 and CDR2 are SGHTA and FQGNSA. The CDR3 DNA reads as TGTGCCAGCGCGCCCCCGCCGGGAATAGCGGGAGGGTACACCGGGGAGCTGTTTTTT. This sequence encodes CASAPPPGIAGGYTGELFF.

This clonotype was picked up many times. The chain links TRBV5-1 to TRBJ1-1, with TRBD1 as a possible D gene (5 bases). Germline V gene sequence: CDR1 SGHRS, CDR2 YFSETQ. The V gene lost 1 base and the J gene lost 9 bases, with 16 bases spanning the gap. The CDR3 covers 14 residues. For the CDR3, the DNA is TGCGCCAGCAGCTTGAAGGCCACAGGTCAACAAGCTTTCTTT. Translated, it gives CASSLKATGQQAFF.

The chain couples TRBV12-3 or TRBV12-4 to TRBJ2-1, with a weak D call TRBD2 (6 bases). V shed 6 bases and J shed 8 bases, with 14 bases lying between them. The CDR3 totals 13 residues. The CDR3 loop is CASSLGRGHEQFF. The CDR3 DNA sequence: TGTGCCAGCAGCCTCGGGAGAGGGCATGAGCAGTTCTTC.

The chain combines TRBV5-8 with TRBJ2-1; 7 positions match TRBD1. Germline values: CDR1 SGHTS, CDR2 YDEGEE. V dropped 4 bases and J dropped 6; count of bases not matched to a gene: 7. The CDR3 is 14 amino acids. The CDR3 DNA reads as TGTGCCAGCAGCCCACAGACAGGGAGCAATGAGCAGTTCTTC. Amino acids: CASSPQTGSNEQFF. The full variable domain, in which reference TRBV5-8 and TRBJ2-1 provide the parts outside the CDR3, is EAGVTQSPTHLIKTRGQQATLRCSPISGHTSVYWYQQALGLGLQFLLWYDEGEERNRGNFPPRFSGRQFPNYSSELNVNALELEDSALYLCASSPQTGSNEQFFGPGTRLTVL.

V and J are TRBV29-1 and TRBJ2-1; D is uncertain. The CDR3 is 12 amino acids. V was pared by 2 bases and J by 9 bases, with 11 bases between. Germline V gives CDR1 SQVTM, CDR2 ANQGSEA. The CDR3 region has the DNA TGCAGCGTTGAACCTAGATTCGCTGAGCAGTTCTTC. Translation gives CSVEPRFAEQFF.

This sequence joins TRBV11-1 and TRBJ2-7; TRBD2 agrees at 8 bases. The J segment lost 9 bases and the V segment lost 6 bases, leaving 16 bases of the junction unmatched. Germline V gives CDR1 SGHAT, CDR2 FQDESV (reference sequence). This CDR3 comprises 15 residues. CDR3 protein: CASSSSKGSGKVQYF. As DNA, the CDR3 is TGTGCCAGCAGTTCCTCCAAAGGTAGCGGGAAGGTGCAGTACTTC.

This clonotype was counted ten times or more. This chain joins TRBV12-3 or TRBV12-4 and TRBJ1-2; TRBD1 aligns across 9 bases. Trimming cost V 5 bases and J 3 bases; bases outside gene matches: 7. CDR3 length: 15 residues. CDR3 sequence: CASSMGQGADYGYTF. As DNA, the CDR3 is TGTGCCAGCAGTATGGGACAGGGAGCGGACTATGGCTACACCTTC.

This clonotype came up many times. The chain employs TRBV2 and TRBJ2-7; tentative D call: TRBD2 (5 bases). This CDR3 has 14 residues. V was clipped by 8 bases and J by 3 bases, with 17 bases between them. Germline V gene lookup returns CDR1 SNHLY and CDR2 FYNNEI. The CDR3 DNA sequence: TGTGCCAGCTATCCGGGAAGTCCAAGCTACGAGCAGTACTTC. Residues: CASYPGSPSYEQYF. The entire variable domain, with the rest obtained from reference TRBV2 and TRBJ2-7, is as follows: EPEVTQTPSHQVTQMGQEVILRCVPISNHLYFYWYRQILGQKVEFLVSFYNNEISEKSEIFDDQFSVERPDGSNFTLKIRSTKLEDSAMYFCASYPGSPSYEQYFGPGTRLTVT.

Many counts were recorded for this clonotype. The rearrangement links TRBV20-1 to TRBJ2-1; D perhaps matches TRBD1 (5 bases). Germline V CDR1 and CDR2: DFQATT, SNEGSKA (reference sequence). V was shortened by 6 bases and J by 9 bases, with 12 bases between the two germline ends. The CDR3 sequence is 11 residues long. The CDR3 spells CSARTPGEQFF. The CDR3 DNA follows: TGCAGTGCGAGGACACCGGGTGAGCAGTTCTTC.

This clonotype was seen a handful of times. The chain links TRBV20-1 to TRBJ2-3; 7 bases are shared with TRBD2. The CDR3 is 14 residues long. J lost 4 bases, V lost 7 bases, and 11 bases had no gene match. CDR1 DFQATT and CDR2 SNEGSKA come from the germline V gene (reference sequence). The CDR3 loop reads CSGQRLADSDTQYF. CDR3 DNA sequence: TGCAGTGGGCAGCGGCTAGCGGACTCAGATACGCAGTATTTT.

Only a few counts were recorded for this clonotype. The rearrangement uses TRBV11-2 and TRBJ2-7; no reliable D call. Per the germline V gene, CDR1 is SGHAT and CDR2 is FQNNGV. V was cut by 3 bases and J by 0 bases, with 9 bases left in between. The CDR3 is 14 amino acids. This CDR3 is CASSLMTLSYEQYF. CDR3 nucleotides: TGTGCCAGCAGCTTGATGACACTCTCCTACGAGCAGTACTTC.

This clonotype was found many times. The V gene is TRBV27, the J gene TRBJ2-7; D not resolved. Per germline, CDR1 MNHEY and CDR2 SMNVEV (reference sequence). The CDR3 contains 14 residues. V was clipped by 3 bases and J by 2 bases, with 11 bases between them. CDR3 amino acids: CASSFDSSPYEQYF. The CDR3 nucleotides are TGTGCCAGCAGTTTCGATAGTTCCCCCTACGAGCAGTACTTC.

In its sample, this clonotype was seen a few times. This chain links TRBV12-5 with TRBJ1-6; D not resolved. The germline CDR1 and CDR2 sequences are LGHNT and FRNRAP. The CDR3 is made up of 14 amino acids. V was pared by 1 base and J by 4 bases, with 5 bases between. The DNA for the CDR3 is TGTGCTAGTGGTTTGGGTGGGTATAATTCACCCCTCCACTTT. Translating it yields CASGLGGYNSPLHF.

The chain is built from TRBV6-2 or TRBV6-3 and TRBJ1-2; D is uncertain. V dropped 6 bases and J dropped 2 bases, with 13 bases sitting between them. Germline V gene lookup returns CDR1 MNHEY and CDR2 SVGEGT. The CDR3 is 14 residues long. CDR3: CASSLPDRNYGYTF. The CDR3 DNA follows: TGTGCCAGCAGCTTACCAGACCGGAACTATGGCTACACCTTC.

This clonotype was seen more than once but under ten times. The genes are TRBV5-6 and TRBJ2-7; 8 nucleotides line up with TRBD1. The trim removed 3 bases at V and 1 base at J, leaving 6 bases unmatched. This CDR3 comprises 15 residues. Germline V gene sequence: CDR1 SGHDT, CDR2 YYEEEE. The CDR3 coding sequence is TGTGCCAGCAGCTCCGACCGGGACAGGTCCTACGAGCAGTACTTC. Protein: CASSSDRDRSYEQYF.

This chain connects TRBV15 to TRBJ1-1; 7 bases line up with TRBD1. J gave up 4 bases and V 4 bases, and 6 bases lay outside the gene matches. CDR1 is LNHNV, CDR2 YYDKDF, per germline (reference sequence). The CDR3 spans 14 residues. The CDR3, as DNA: TGTGCCACCAGCATAACCAGGGGGGGCACTGAAGCTTTCTTT. Its protein product is CATSITRGGTEAFF.

This clonotype was recorded a few times. The chain is built from TRBV19 and TRBJ1-1; TRBD1 matches 8 bases. Germline CDR1 is LNHDA and CDR2 is SQIVND (reference sequence). Trimming removed 4 bases from V and 5 bases from J; junction bases left unmatched: 9. The CDR3 loop spans 15 amino acids. The CDR3 is CASSSQGAGGTEAFF. DNA of the CDR3: TGTGCCAGTAGTAGCCAGGGGGCAGGAGGGACTGAAGCTTTCTTT.

The V gene is TRBV7-8, the J gene TRBJ2-7, with TRBD2 matching 12 bases. Trimming took 5 bases from V and 0 from J; bases not matched to a gene: 8. Looked up from germline, CDR1 is SGHVS and CDR2 is FQNEAQ. The CDR3 loop spans 17 amino acids. The CDR3 loop is CASSTSTSGGSSYEQYF. CDR3 in DNA: TGTGCCAGCAGCACCTCGACTAGCGGGGGAAGCTCCTACGAGCAGTACTTC.

This clonotype was seen ten or more times. V gene TRBV10-3 combines with J gene TRBJ1-2; 8 bases match TRBD1. The V and J ends lost 10 bases and 2 bases, in that order; junction bases with no gene match: 12. The CDR3 spans 15 residues. Germline V gene data show CDR1 as ENHRY and CDR2 as SYGVKD. The CDR3 DNA sequence: TGTGCCACCACCGGACAGGGCGCACCCAACTATGGCTACACCTTC. It codes for CATTGQGAPNYGYTF.

This clonotype was seen only a few times. The chain links TRBV19 to TRBJ1-1; possibly TRBD1 for D (5 bases). The CDR3 runs to 14 residues. The germline CDR1 and CDR2 sequences are LNHDA and SQIVND (reference sequence). V dropped 6 bases and J dropped 1 base, with 12 bases sitting between them. The CDR3 is CASRYRGPNTEAFF. The CDR3 DNA sequence: TGTGCCAGTAGGTATCGGGGCCCGAACACTGAAGCTTTCTTT.

This clonotype was observed at least ten times. Its ends do not fully match the called genes, so a read error is possible. The chain uses TRBV5-1 and TRBJ1-2; D ambiguous. Germline CDR1 and CDR2: SGHRS and YFSETQ. The CDR3 loop spans 13 amino acids. The CDR3 DNA follows: TGTGCCAGCAGTTTAGCCAGCTCCTATGGCTACACCTTC. It encodes CASSLASSYGYTF.

The chain joins TRBV11-2 to TRBJ1-3; no clear D gene. With 7 bases removed from V and 0 bases from J, the gap between germline ends came to 10 bases. The CDR3 spans 14 residues. In germline, CDR1 is SGHAT, CDR2 FQNNGV. CDR3 region: CASTAGNSGNTIYF. The CDR3, as DNA: TGTGCCAGCACCGCCGGGAACTCTGGAAACACCATATATTTT.